There are many counts of the clone carrying this TCR beta chain. From genomic DNA, TCR beta CDR3 was amplified by two-round multiplex PCR. Primers specific to each TRBV and TRBJ gene drove first-round PCR. TCRdb called the multiplex PCR reads again in MiXCR, with one record for every CDR3 protein. The top ten hold approximately 9% of the sample, which has about 47,000 distinct CDR3 sequences, over 30% seen once. This entry is derived from a study of prognosis after radiotherapy for stage I lung cancer. Germline V gives CDR1 DFQATT, CDR2 SNEGSKA (reference sequence). The CDR3 runs to 11 residues. The V and J ends lost 3 bases and 5 bases respectively, with 7 bases between them.

The sample consisted of PBMCs, taken before or after stereotactic body radiation therapy (not recorded which). The TCR sequence derives from a donor older than 45 with non-small cell lung cancer. The J gene is TRBJ1-2, the V gene TRBV20-1; D is unresolved. CDR3 sequence: CSASGRYGYTF. The CDR3 DNA follows: TGCAGTGCTAGTGGACGGTATGGCTACACCTTC.